This T cell receptor (beta chain) was recovered during a study of T cell responses to AZD1222 COVID-19 vaccine. The CDR3 consists of 14 residues. Trimming cost V 5 bases and J 2 bases, with 9 bases left between them. CDR1 is LGHDT, CDR2 YNNKEL, per germline (reference sequence). The assay was immunoSEQ multiplex PCR, and TCRdb's table has in-frame clones only and misses some. The sample includes over 85,000 clones, 84% seen only once; the top ten take about a sixth. J is TRBJ1-4 and V is TRBV3-1 (or the pseudogene TRBV3-2); a weak D match, TRBD1 (5 bases). The TCR comes from an adult in good health. The sequencing used peripheral blood, collected on day 0 of AZD1222 vaccination. CDR3 bases: TGTGCCAGCAGCACCCGGGGGACTAATGAAAAACTGTTTTTT. It translates to CASSTRGTNEKLFF.